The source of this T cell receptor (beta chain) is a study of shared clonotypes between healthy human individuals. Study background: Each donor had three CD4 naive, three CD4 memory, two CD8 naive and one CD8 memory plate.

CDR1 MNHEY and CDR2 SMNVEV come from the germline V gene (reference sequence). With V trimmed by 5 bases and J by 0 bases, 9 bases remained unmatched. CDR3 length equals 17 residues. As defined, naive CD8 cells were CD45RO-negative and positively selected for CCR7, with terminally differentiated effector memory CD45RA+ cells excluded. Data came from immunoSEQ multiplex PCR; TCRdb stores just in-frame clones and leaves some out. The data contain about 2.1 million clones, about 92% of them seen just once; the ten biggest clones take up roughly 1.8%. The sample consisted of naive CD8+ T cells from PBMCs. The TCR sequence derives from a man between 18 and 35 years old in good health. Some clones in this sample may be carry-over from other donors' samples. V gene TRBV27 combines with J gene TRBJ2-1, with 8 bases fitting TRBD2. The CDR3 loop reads CASSKLLAAVSYNEQFF. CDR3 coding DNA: TGTGCCAGCAGTAAATTACTAGCGGCCGTCTCCTACAATGAGCAGTTCTTC.